The following is a TCR beta chain sequence with its context. The antigen is not known. When sampled, the donors appeared nominally healthy, though they likely had unrecorded immune exposures. The data were obtained in a study of cytomegalovirus exposure and HLA in healthy donors. Study information: There were fewer than 130 million unique TCR beta sequences, drawn from about 200 million T cells, in an earlier analysis.

Use of 60 Vbeta and 13 Jbeta primers characterized the PCR. Assay used: immunoSEQ multiplex PCR; TCRdb lists only in-frame clones, some missing. Among 110,000 to 150,000 clones listed, about 75% were seen once. The CDR3 is 14 residues long. Deletions cut 3 bases from V and 6 bases from J, with 15 bases between. CDR1 and CDR2 from the germline V gene are MNHEY and SMNVEV (reference sequence). Findings and caveats of the study: Several of the most significant clusters appeared linked to common viral pathogens, based on a later analysis.

This receptor was taken from a man aged 35-49 years in good health and CMV-seronegative. This sequence joins TRBV27 and TRBJ2-7; D might be TRBD1 (8 bases). Sequencing was done on a sample of PBMCs. The CDR3 is CASSLSGGGGEQYF. The CDR3 bases are TGTGCCAGCAGTTTGTCAGGGGGCGGGGGCGAGCAGTACTTC.